What follows is one T cell receptor (beta chain) and its context. No antigen is known for it. V lost 4 bases and J 2 bases, leaving 11 bases between the germline ends. This CDR3 is built from 14 residues. Germline values: CDR1 SGHNT, CDR2 YYREEE (reference sequence). Donors were Caucasian adults residing in Nashville, Tennessee, USA. The deep-level immunoSEQ assay was used. Method: immunoSEQ multiplex PCR; TCRdb's copy keeps in-frame clones and lacks some. The sample lists some 490,000 clones, roughly 80% occurring once. This sample stems from a study of shared clonotypes between healthy human individuals. Points from the study as a whole: Sampling covered nothing but blood. Tissue TCR repertoires likely differ from those found in blood. Limited genetic and exposure-history diversity came from having few donors.

The chain uses TRBV5-4 and TRBJ2-3; D is possibly TRBD2 (6 bases). The source is a woman between 40 and 55 years old in good health. Some clones in this sample may be carry-over from other donors' samples. The specimen sequenced was PBMCs. CDR3 bases: TGTGCCAGCAGCAAGATAGCGGACACAGATACGCAGTATTTT. Residues: CASSKIADTDTQYF. Together with reference TRBV5-4 and TRBJ2-3, the CDR3 gives the full variable domain: ETGVTQSPTHLIKTRGQQVTLRCSSQSGHNTVSWYQQALGQGPQFIFQYYREEENGRGNFPPRFSGLQFPNYSSELNVNALELDDSALYLCASSKIADTDTQYFGPGTRLTVL.